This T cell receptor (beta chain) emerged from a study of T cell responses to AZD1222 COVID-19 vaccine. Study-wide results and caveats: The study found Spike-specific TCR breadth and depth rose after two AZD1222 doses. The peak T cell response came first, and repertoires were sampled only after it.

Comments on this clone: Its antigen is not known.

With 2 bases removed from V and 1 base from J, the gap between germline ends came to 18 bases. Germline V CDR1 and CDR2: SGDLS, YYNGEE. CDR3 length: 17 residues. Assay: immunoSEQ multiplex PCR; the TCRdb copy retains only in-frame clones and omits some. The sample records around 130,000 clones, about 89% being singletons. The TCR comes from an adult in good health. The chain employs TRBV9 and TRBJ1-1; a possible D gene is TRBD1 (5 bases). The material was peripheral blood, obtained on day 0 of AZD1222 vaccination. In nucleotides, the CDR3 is TGTGCCAGCAGCGTCGCACAGGACCCCCCGCAGAACACTGAAGCTTTCTTT. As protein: CASSVAQDPPQNTEAFF.